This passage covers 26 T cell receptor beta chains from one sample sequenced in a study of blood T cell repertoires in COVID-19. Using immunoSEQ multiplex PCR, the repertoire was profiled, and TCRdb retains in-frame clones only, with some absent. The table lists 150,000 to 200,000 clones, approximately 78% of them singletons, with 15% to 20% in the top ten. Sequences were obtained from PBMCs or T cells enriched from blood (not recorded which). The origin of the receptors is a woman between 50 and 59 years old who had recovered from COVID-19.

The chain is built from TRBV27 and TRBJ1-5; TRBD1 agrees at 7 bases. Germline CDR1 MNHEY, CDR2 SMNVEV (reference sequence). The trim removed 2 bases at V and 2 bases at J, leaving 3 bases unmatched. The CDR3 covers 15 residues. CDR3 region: CASSLEGARNQPQHF. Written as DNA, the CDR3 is TGTGCCAGCAGTTTAGAGGGGGCTCGCAATCAGCCCCAGCATTTT.

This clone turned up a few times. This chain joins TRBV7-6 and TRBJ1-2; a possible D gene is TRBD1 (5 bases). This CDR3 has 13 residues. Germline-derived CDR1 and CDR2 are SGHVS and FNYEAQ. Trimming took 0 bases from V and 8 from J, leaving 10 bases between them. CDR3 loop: CASSLAQGYGYTF. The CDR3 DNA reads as TGTGCCAGCAGCTTAGCGCAGGGTTACGGCTACACCTTC.

The CDR3 nucleotides read TGTGCCAGCAGTTACTCCTGGAGGGCTGATTCACCCCTCCACTTT. It translates to CASSYSWRADSPLHF. The rearrangement joins TRBV6-5 to TRBJ1-6, with D hard to call. This CDR3 region has 15 residues. Deletions cut 0 bases from V and 8 bases from J, with 11 bases between. CDR1 is MNHEY, CDR2 SVGAGI, per germline.

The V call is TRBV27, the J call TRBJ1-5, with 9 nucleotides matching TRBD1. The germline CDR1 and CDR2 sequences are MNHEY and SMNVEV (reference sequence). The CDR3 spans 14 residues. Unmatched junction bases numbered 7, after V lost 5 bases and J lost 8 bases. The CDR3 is CASSTGTGLEPQHF. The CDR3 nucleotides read TGTGCCAGCAGTACAGGGACAGGGTTGGAGCCCCAGCATTTT.

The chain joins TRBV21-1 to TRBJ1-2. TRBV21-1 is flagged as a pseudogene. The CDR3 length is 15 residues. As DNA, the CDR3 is TGTGCCAGCAGCTCGCGAGGGAAACGGGAGTATGGCTACACCTTC. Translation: CASSSRGKREYGYTF.

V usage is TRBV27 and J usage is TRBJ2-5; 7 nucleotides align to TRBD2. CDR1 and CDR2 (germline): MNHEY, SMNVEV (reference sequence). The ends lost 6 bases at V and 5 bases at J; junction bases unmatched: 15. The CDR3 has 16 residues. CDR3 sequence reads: CASRDLSRGDKETQYF. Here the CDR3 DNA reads TGTGCCAGCAGAGACCTTTCTCGGGGGGATAAGGAGACCCAGTACTTC.

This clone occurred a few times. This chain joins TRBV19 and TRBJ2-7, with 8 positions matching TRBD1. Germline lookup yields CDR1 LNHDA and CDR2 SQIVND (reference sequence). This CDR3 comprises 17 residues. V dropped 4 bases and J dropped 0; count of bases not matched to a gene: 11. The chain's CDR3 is CASSTPSDRAHSYEQYF. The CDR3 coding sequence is TGTGCCAGTAGTACCCCATCGGACAGGGCGCACTCCTACGAGCAGTACTTC.

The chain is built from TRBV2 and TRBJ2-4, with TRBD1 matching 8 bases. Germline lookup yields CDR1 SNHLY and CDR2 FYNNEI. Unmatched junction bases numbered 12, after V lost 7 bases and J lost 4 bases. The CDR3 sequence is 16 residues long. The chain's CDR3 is CASKGDRLIAKNIQYF. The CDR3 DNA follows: TGTGCCAGCAAGGGGGACAGGCTGATCGCTAAAAACATTCAGTACTTC.

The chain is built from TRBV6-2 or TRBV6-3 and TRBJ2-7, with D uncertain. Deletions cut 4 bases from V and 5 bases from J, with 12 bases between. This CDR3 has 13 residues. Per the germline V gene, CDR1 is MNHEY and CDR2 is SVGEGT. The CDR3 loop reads CASSSRGANEQYF. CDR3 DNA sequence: TGTGCCAGCAGTTCCCGAGGTGCAAACGAGCAGTACTTC.

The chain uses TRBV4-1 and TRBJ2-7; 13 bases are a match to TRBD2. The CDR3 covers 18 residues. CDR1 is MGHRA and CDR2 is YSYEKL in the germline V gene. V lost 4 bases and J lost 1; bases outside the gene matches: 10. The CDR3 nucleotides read TGCGCCAGCAGCCCCGGACTAGCGGGGGTTGCGGGGTCCTACGAGCAGTACTTC. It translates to CASSPGLAGVAGSYEQYF.

For the CDR3, the DNA is TGTGCCAGCAGCCCCCCGGGGGTCTACTACGAGCAGTACTTC. Its translation is CASSPPGVYYEQYF. The chain is built from TRBV13 and TRBJ2-7, with D possibly being TRBD2 (6 bases). CDR1 is PRHDT, CDR2 FYEKMQ, per germline (reference sequence). This CDR3 has 14 amino acids. V was pared by 5 bases and J by 3 bases, with 14 bases between.

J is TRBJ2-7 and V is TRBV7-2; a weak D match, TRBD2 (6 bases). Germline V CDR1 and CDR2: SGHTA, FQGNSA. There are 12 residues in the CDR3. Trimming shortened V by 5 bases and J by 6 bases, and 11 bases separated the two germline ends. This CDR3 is CASSRERGEQYF. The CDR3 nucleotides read TGTGCCAGCAGCCGGGAGAGGGGCGAGCAGTACTTC.

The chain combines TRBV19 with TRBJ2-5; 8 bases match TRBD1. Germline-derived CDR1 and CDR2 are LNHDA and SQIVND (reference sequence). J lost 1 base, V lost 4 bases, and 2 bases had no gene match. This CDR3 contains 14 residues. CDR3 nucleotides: TGTGCCAGTAGTACCGGACAGGGCCAAGAGACCCAGTACTTC. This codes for CASSTGQGQETQYF.

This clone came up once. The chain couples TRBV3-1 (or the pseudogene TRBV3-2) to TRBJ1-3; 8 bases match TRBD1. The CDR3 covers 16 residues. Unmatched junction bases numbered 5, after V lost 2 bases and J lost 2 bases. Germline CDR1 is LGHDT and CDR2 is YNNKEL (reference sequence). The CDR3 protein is CASSQNLDRAGNTIYF. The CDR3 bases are TGTGCCAGCAGCCAAAACTTGGACAGGGCTGGAAACACCATATATTTT.

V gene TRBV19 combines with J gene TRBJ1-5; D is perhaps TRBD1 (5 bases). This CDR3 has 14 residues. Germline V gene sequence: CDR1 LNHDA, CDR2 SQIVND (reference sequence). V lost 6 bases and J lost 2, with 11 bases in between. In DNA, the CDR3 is TGTGCCAGTAGCCGAACGGGGGGCAATCAGCCCCAGCATTTT. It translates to CASSRTGGNQPQHF.

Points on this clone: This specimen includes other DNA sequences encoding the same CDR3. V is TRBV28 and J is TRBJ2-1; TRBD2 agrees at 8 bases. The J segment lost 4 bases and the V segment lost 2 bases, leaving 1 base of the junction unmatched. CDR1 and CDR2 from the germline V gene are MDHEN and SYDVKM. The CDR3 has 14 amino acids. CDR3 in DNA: TGTGCCAGCAGTTTACTAGCGGGTTACAATGAGCAGTTCTTC. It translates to CASSLLAGYNEQFF.

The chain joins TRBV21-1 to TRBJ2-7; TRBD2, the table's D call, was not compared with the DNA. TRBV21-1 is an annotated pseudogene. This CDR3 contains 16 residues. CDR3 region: CASSKGSRLAGYEQYF. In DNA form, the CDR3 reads TGTGCCAGCAGCAAGGGCTCCAGACTAGCTGGCTACGAGCAGTACTTC.

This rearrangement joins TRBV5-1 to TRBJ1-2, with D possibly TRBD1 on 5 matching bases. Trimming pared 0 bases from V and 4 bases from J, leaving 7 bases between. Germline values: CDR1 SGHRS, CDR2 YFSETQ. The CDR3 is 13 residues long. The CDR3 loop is CASSLDGAYGYTF. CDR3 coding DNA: TGCGCCAGCAGCTTGGATGGGGCCTATGGCTACACCTTC.

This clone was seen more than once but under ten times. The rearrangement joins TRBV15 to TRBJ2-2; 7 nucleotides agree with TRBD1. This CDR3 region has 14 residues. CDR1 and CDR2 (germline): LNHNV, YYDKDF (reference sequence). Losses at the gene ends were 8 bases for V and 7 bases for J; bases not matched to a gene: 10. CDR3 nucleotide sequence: TGTGCCACCGCCGGAGCAGGGGGAATCGGGGAGCTGTTTTTT. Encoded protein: CATAGAGGIGELFF.

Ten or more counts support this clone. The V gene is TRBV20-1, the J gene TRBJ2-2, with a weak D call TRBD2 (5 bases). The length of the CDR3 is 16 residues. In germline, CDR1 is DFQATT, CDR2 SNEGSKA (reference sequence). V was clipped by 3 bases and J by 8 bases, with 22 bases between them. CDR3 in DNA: TGCAGTGCTAGTGGAAGCGGAGATGTATACTCGGGGGAGCTGTTTTTT. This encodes CSASGSGDVYSGELFF.

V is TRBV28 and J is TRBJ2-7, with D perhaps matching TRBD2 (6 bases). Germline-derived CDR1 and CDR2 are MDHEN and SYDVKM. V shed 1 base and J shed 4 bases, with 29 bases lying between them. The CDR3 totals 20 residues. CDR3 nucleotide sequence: TGTGCCAGCAGTTTATCCCGATCGAAGAGACTAGACCCAATGCGGTACGAGCAGTACTTC. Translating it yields CASSLSRSKRLDPMRYEQYF.

Here the CDR3 reads CASSDPGTSGRTVRRSEQFF. The CDR3 DNA sequence: TGTGCCAGTAGCGATCCCGGGACTAGCGGTCGAACGGTCCGTAGGAGTGAGCAGTTCTTC. This rearrangement joins TRBV19 to TRBJ2-1; TRBD2 matches 11 bases. With V trimmed by 6 bases and J by 9 bases, 25 bases remained unmatched. This CDR3 is 20 amino acids long. Germline V gene lookup returns CDR1 LNHDA and CDR2 SQIVND (reference sequence).

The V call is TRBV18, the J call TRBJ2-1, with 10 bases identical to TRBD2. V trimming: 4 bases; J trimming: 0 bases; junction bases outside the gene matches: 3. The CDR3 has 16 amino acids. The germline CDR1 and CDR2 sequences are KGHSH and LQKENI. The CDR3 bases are TGTGCCAGCTCACGGACTAGCGGTAACTCCTACAATGAGCAGTTCTTC. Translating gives CASSRTSGNSYNEQFF.

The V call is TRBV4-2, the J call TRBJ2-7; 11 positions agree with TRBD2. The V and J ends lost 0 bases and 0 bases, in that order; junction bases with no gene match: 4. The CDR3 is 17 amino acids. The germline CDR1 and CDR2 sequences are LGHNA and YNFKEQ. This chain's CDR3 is CASSQDRTSGHSYEQYF. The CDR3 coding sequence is TGTGCCAGCAGCCAAGACAGGACTAGCGGGCACTCCTACGAGCAGTACTTC.

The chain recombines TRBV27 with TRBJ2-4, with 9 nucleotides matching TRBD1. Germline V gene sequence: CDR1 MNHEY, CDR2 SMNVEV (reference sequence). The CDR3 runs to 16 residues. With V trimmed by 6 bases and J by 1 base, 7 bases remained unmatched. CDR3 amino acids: CASRRTGETAKNIQYF. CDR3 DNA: TGTGCCAGCAGGCGGACAGGGGAGACGGCCAAAAACATTCAGTACTTC.

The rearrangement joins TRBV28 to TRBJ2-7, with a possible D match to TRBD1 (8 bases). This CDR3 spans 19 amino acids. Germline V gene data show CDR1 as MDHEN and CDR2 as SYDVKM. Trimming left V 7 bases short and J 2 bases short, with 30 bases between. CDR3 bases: TGTGCCAGCACCCTGTTTGGTTATAAACAGGGGGGGGTTCCCTACGAGCAGTACTTC. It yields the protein CASTLFGYKQGGVPYEQYF.